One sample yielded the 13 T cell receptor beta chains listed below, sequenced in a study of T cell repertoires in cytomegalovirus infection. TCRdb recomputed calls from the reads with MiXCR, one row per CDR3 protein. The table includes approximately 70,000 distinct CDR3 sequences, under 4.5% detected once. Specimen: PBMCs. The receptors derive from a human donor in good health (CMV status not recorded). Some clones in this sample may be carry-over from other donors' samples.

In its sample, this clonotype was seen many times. The CDR3 DNA follows: TGTGCCAGCAGCCATGGGCCGGCCGGGCAGTACTTC. It translates to CASSHGPAGQYF. The chain combines TRBV7-2 with TRBJ2-7; D not certain. The length of the CDR3 is 12 residues. Trimming pared 5 bases from V and 9 bases from J, leaving 14 bases between. Germline V gene lookup returns CDR1 SGHTA and CDR2 FQGNSA.

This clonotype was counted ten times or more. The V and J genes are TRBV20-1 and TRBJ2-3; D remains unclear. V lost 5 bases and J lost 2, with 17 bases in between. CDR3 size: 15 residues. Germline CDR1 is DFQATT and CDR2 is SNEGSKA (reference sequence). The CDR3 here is CSAGDLQFNTDTQYF. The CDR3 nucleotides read TGCAGTGCTGGGGATTTACAGTTCAACACAGATACGCAGTATTTT.

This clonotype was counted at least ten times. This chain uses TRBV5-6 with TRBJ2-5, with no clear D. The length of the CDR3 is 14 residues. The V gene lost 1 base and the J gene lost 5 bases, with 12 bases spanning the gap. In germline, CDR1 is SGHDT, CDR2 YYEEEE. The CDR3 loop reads CASSLWAMSETQYF. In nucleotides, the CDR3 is TGTGCCAGCAGCTTGTGGGCAATGAGCGAGACCCAGTACTTC.

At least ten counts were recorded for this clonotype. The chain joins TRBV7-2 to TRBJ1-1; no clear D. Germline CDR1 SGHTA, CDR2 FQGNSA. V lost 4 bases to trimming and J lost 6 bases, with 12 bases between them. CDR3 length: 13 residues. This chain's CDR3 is CASSSTRQAEAFF. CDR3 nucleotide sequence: TGTGCCAGCAGCTCTACGCGGCAGGCTGAAGCTTTCTTT. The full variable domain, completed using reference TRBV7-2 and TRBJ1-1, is GAGVSQSPSNKVTEKGKDVELRCDPISGHTALYWYRQSLGQGLEFLIYFQGNSAPDKSGLPSDRFSAERTGGSVSTLTIQRTQQEDSAVYLCASSSTRQAEAFFGQGTRLTVV.

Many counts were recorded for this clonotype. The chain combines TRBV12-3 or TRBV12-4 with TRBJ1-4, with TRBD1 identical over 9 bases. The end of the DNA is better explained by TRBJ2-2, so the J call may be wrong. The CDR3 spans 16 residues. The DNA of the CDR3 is TGTGCCAGCAGTGACTTCGTCGGGACAGGGTCCCAGGAGCTGTTTTTT. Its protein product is CASSDFVGTGSQELFF.

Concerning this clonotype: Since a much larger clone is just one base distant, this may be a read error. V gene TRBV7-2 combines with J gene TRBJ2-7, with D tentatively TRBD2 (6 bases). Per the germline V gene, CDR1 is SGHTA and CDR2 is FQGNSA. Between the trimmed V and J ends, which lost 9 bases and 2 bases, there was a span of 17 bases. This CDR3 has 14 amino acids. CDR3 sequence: CASAPRGETYEQYF. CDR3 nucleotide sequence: TGTGCCAGTGCTCCCCGCGGGGAAACCTACGAGCAGTACTTC.

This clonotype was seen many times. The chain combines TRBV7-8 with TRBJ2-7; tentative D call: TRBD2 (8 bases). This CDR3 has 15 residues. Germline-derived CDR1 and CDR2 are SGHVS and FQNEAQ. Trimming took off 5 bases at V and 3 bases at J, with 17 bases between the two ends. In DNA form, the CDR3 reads TGTGCCAGCAGCCGCCGGGAGGGGGCCCTCTACGAGCAGTACTTC. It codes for CASSRREGALYEQYF.

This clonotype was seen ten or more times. CDR3 in amino acids: CASSQVPGKTQYF. CDR3 bases: TGTGCCAGCAGCCAAGTCCCAGGGAAGACCCAGTACTTC. This chain connects TRBV14 to TRBJ2-5; weak D call: TRBD1 (5 bases). The CDR3 length is 13 residues. V lost 1 base and J lost 6, with 9 bases in between. Germline CDR1 SGHDN, CDR2 FVKESK.

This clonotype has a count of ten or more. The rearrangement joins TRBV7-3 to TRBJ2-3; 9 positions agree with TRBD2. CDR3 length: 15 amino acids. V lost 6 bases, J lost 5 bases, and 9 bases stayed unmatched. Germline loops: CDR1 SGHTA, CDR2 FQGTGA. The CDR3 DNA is TGTGCCAGCAGTCTTAGCGGGAGAAATGAAGATACGCAGTATTTT. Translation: CASSLSGRNEDTQYF. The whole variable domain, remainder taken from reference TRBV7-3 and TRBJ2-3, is GAGVSQTPSNKVTEKGKYVELRCDPISGHTALYWYRQSLGQGPEFLIYFQGTGAADDSGLPNDRFFAVRPEGSVSTLKIQRTERGDSAVYLCASSLSGRNEDTQYFGPGTRLTVL.

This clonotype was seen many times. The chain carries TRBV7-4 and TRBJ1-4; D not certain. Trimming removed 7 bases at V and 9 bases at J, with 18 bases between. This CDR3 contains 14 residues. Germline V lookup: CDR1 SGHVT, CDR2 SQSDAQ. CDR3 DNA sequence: TGTGCCAGCACTCACCTGCAATACAGCCAAAAACTGTTTTTT. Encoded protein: CASTHLQYSQKLFF.

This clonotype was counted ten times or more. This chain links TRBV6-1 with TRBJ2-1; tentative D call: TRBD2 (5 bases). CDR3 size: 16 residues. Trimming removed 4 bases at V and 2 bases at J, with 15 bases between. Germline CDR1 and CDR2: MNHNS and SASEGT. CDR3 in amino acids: CASSVPVIATYNEQFF. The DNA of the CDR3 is TGTGCCAGCAGTGTCCCCGTCATAGCGACCTACAATGAGCAGTTCTTC.

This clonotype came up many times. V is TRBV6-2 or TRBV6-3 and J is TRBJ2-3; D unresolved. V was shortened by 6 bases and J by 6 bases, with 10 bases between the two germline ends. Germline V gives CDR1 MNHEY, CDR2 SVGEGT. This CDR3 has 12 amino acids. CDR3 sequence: CASSNPVDTQYF. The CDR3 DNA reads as TGTGCCAGCAGCAACCCAGTCGATACGCAGTATTTT.

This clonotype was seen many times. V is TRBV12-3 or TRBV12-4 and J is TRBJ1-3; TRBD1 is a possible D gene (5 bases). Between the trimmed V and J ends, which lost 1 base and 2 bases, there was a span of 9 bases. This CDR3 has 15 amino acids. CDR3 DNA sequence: TGTGCCAGCAGTTTAGTTACGGGGGCTGGAAACACCATATATTTT. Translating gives CASSLVTGAGNTIYF.